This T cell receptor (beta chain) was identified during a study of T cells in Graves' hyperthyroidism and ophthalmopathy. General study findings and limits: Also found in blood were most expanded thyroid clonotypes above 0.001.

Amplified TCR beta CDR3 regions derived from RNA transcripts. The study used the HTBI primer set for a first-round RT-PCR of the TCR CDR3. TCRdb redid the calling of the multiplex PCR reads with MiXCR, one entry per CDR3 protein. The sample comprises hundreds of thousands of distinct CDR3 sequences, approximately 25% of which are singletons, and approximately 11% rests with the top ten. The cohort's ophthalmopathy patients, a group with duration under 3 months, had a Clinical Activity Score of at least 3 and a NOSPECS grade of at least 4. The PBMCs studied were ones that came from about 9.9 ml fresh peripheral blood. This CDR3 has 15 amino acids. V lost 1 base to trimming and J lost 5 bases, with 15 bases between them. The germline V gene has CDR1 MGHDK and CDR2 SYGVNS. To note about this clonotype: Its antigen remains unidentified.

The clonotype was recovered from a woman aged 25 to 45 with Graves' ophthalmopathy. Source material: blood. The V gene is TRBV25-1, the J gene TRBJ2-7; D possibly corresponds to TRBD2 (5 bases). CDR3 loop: CASSELGSVPHEQYF. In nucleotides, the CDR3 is TGTGCCAGCAGTGAATTGGGTAGCGTCCCCCACGAGCAGTACTTC.